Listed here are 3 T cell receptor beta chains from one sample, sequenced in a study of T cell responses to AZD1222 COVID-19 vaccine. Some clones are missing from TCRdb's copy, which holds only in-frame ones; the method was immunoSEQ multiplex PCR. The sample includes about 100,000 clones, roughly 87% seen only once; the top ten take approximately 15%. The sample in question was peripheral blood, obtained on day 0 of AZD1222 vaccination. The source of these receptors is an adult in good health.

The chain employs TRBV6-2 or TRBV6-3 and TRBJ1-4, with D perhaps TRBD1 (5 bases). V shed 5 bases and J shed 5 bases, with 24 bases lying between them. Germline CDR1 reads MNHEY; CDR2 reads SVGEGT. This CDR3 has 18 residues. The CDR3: CASSTDGTRKTVNEKLFF. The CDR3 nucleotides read TGTGCCAGCAGTACCGATGGGACCCGAAAAACGGTGAATGAAAAACTGTTTTTT.

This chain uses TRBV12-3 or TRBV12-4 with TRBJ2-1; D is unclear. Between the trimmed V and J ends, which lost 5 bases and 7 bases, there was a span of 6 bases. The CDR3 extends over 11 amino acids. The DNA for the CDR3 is TGTGCCAGCAGTGTTCGAAATGAGCAGTTCTTC. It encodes CASSVRNEQFF.

In DNA, the CDR3 is TGTGCCAGCGCCACAGGGCCAAACTCTGGAAACACCATATATTTT. This translates into CASATGPNSGNTIYF. The chain links TRBV7-8 to TRBJ1-3, with TRBD1 as a possible D gene (6 bases). Trimming cost V 8 bases and J 0 bases, with 14 bases left between them. The CDR3 is made up of 15 amino acids. Germline V gives CDR1 SGHVS, CDR2 FQNEAQ.